The 5 T cell receptor beta chains below come from one sample, sequenced in a study of blood T cell repertoires in COVID-19. The method was immunoSEQ multiplex PCR; TCRdb's version includes in-frame clones alone and lacks a portion of them. The sample records under 400,000 clones, roughly 90% being singletons. Sequenced input: PBMCs or T cells enriched from blood (not recorded which). All receptors derive from a woman aged 25 to 45 who had been exposed to COVID-19.

This clone was found once. This chain links TRBV10-3 with TRBJ2-1; TRBD2 agrees at 11 bases. Looked up from germline, CDR1 is ENHRY and CDR2 is SYGVKD. The CDR3 is 14 residues long. Germline trimming cut 6 bases from V and 6 bases from J; bases unmatched to any gene: 4. As DNA, the CDR3 is TGTGCCATCAGCGACCTAGCGGGAGGCAATGAGCAGTTCTTC. Its protein is CAISDLAGGNEQFF.

The genes are TRBV24-1 and TRBJ1-1; D ambiguous. Trimming cost V 4 bases and J 8 bases, with 22 bases left between them. The CDR3 covers 16 residues. Germline CDR1 KGHDR, CDR2 SFDVKD. The chain's CDR3 is CATSDPDGVPGGEAFF. DNA of the CDR3: TGTGCCACCAGTGACCCGGACGGGGTCCCTGGAGGGGAAGCTTTCTTT.

The table lists this clone with a count of one. The chain uses TRBV6-5 and TRBJ1-2, with TRBD1 matching 8 bases. V was pared by 0 bases and J by 5 bases, with 8 bases of the junction left unmatched. The germline V gene has CDR1 MNHEY and CDR2 SVGAGI. This CDR3 comprises 16 residues. In DNA form, the CDR3 reads TGTGCCAGCAGTTACTCGTTTCAGGGGGCGGATTATGGCTACACCTTC. Protein: CASSYSFQGADYGYTF.

The rearrangement joins TRBV11-2 to TRBJ2-5, with D perhaps matching TRBD1 (6 bases). Germline V lookup: CDR1 SGHAT, CDR2 FQNNGV. The CDR3 runs 14 residues. The V end was cut by 5 bases, the J end by 5 bases, with 15 bases between. CDR3 sequence reads: CASSRPRGWETQYF. CDR3 bases: TGTGCCAGCAGCCGTCCTAGGGGGTGGGAGACCCAGTACTTC. Using reference TRBV11-2 and TRBJ2-5 for the parts outside the CDR3, the full variable domain is EAGVAQSPRYKIIEKRQSVAFWCNPISGHATLYWYQQILGQGPKLLIQFQNNGVVDDSQLPKDRFSAERLKGVDSTLKIQPAKLEDSAVYLCASSRPRGWETQYFGPGTRLLVL.

This clone came up once. This chain uses TRBV10-3 with TRBJ2-3; weak D call: TRBD2 (6 bases). Per germline, CDR1 ENHRY and CDR2 SYGVKD. The CDR3 loop spans 14 amino acids. The V and J ends lost 5 bases and 2 bases respectively, with 11 bases between them. CDR3 nucleotides: TGTGCCATCAGTTCGCGGGAAATCACAGATACGCAGTATTTT. This translates into CAISSREITDTQYF.